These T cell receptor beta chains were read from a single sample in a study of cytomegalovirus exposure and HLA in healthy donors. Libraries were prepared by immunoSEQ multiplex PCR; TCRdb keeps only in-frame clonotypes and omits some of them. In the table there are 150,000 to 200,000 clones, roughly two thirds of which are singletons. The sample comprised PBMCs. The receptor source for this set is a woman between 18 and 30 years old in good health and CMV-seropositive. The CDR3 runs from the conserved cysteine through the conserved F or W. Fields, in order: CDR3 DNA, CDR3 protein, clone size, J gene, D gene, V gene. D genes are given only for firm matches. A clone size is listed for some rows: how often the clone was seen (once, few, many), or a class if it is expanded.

TGTGCCAGCAGGTTAACTGTATCAGATACGCAGTATTTT,CASRLTVSDTQYF,NA,TRBJ2-3,NA,TRBV6-5
TGTGCCAGCAGTTACTCAAGCGTCTCTGGAAACACCATATATTTT,CASSYSSVSGNTIYF,NA,TRBJ1-3,NA,TRBV6-5
TGTGCCAGCAGTACGGGGGGGCCGGCAGATACGCAGTATTTT,CASSTGGPADTQYF,few,TRBJ2-3,TRBD2,TRBV27
TGTGCCAGCAGTGGTACAGGGAACTACGAGCAGTACTTC,CASSGTGNYEQYF,NA,TRBJ2-7,NA,TRBV6-1
TGTGCCTGGAGTGATATTGGGGGCCGGAACACTGAAGCTTTCTTT,CAWSDIGGRNTEAFF,NA,TRBJ1-1,NA,TRBV30
TGTGCCAGCAGCTTAGGACAGCATAGCAATCAGCCCCAGCATTTT,CASSLGQHSNQPQHF,NA,TRBJ1-5,NA,TRBV7-9
TGTGCCACCGGGCGGGGGGGGACCTACGAGCAGTACTTC,CATGRGGTYEQYF,NA,TRBJ2-7,TRBD2,TRBV15
TGTGCCAGCAGTTACTCGACGGCGGGGGGGCGGTATACGCAGTATTTT,CASSYSTAGGRYTQYF,NA,TRBJ2-3,TRBD2,TRBV6-5
TGTGCCAGCAGTCGAAAGAACAGGGGCGAGCAGTACTTC,CASSRKNRGEQYF,few,TRBJ2-7,TRBD1,TRBV6-5
TGCACCAGCAGCCAAGTAGGGGTCAATCAGCCCCAGCATTTT,CTSSQVGVNQPQHF,NA,TRBJ1-5,NA,TRBV1
TGTGCCAGCAGTTGGACAGGGGGTTGGACTAACTATGGCTACACCTTC,CASSWTGGWTNYGYTF,NA,TRBJ1-2,TRBD1,TRBV7-9
TGTGCCAGCAGCGTAGGAGGAGTAGAGATTGAAGCTTTCTTT,CASSVGGVEIEAFF,NA,TRBJ1-1,NA,TRBV9
TGTGCCAGCAGTTCTCCCGGGGCCGGGGGAGAGACCCAGTACTTC,CASSSPGAGGETQYF,NA,TRBJ2-5,NA,TRBV5-4
TGTGCCAGCAGCTTAGCCACAGGGGGAAAGGGGCACATTCAGTACTTC,CASSLATGGKGHIQYF,few,TRBJ2-4,TRBD1,TRBV7-9
TGTGCCTGGAGTACGGCGGGGTCCTCCTACAATGAGCAGTTCTTC,CAWSTAGSSYNEQFF,NA,TRBJ2-1,NA,TRBV30
TGCAGCCTACTTAGCGGGGGGCCCTACAATGAGCAGTTCTTC,CSLLSGGPYNEQFF,NA,TRBJ2-1,TRBD2,TRBV29-1
TGTGCCAGCATTAACATGGGCCAGGGCACTGAAGCTTTCTTT,CASINMGQGTEAFF,NA,TRBJ1-1,NA,TRBV6-1
TGTGCCAGCAGCGTAGACAGCGGCTCCTACGAGCAGTACTTC,CASSVDSGSYEQYF,NA,TRBJ2-7,NA,TRBV9
TGTGCCAGTAGTATAGCTTCCAGACTCATGAACACTGAAGCTTTCTTT,CASSIASRLMNTEAFF,NA,TRBJ1-1,NA,TRBV19
TGTGCCATCAGTGAGGTCCAGGGGACGAACACCATATATTTT,CAISEVQGTNTIYF,NA,TRBJ1-3,NA,TRBV10-3
TGTGCCAGCAGTTCCTCTATAATCCCGGGCTCTGGAAACACCATATATTTT,CASSSSIIPGSGNTIYF,NA,TRBJ1-3,NA,TRBV27
TGTGCCAGCAGGAGGCGGTTTGTTGGGACAGGACAAGAGACCCAGTACTTC,CASRRRFVGTGQETQYF,few,TRBJ2-5,TRBD1,TRBV27
TGCGCCAGCAGCTTGGAACAGGGCTTCGAAGGCGCCTACGAGCAGTACTTC,CASSLEQGFEGAYEQYF,NA,TRBJ2-7,NA,TRBV5-1
TGTGCCAGCAGTGTTGGGGGGGCGACTGAAGCTTTCTTT,CASSVGGATEAFF,NA,TRBJ1-1,NA,TRBV6-1
TGTGCCAGCAGCTTGCCGTTGGGACAGGGGTTTAGCACCGGGGAGCTGTTTTTT,CASSLPLGQGFSTGELFF,NA,TRBJ2-2,TRBD1,TRBV5-4
TGTGCCAGCAGTTCTGCGACAGGGCGTCGCTATGGCTACACCTTC,CASSSATGRRYGYTF,NA,TRBJ1-2,TRBD1,TRBV28
TGTGCCAGCAGTTCGGGACTGAACACCGGGGAGCTGTTTTTT,CASSSGLNTGELFF,NA,TRBJ2-2,NA,TRBV27
TGTGCCAGCAGTTTTCTAGTAGCGGGCGAGGGTGAGCAGTTCTTC,CASSFLVAGEGEQFF,NA,TRBJ2-1,TRBD2,TRBV27
TGTGCCAGCAGCTTAGTGGGGTCTGGAGGGATCTACGAGCAGTACTTC,CASSLVGSGGIYEQYF,NA,TRBJ2-7,NA,TRBV7-9
TGTGCCAGCAGCACCGTGGGGGCGGCCCAGCCCCAGCATTTT,CASSTVGAAQPQHF,NA,TRBJ1-5,NA,TRBV7-3
TGTGCCAGCAGCAAATCGGGAGGTCGCTACAATGAGCAGTTCTTC,CASSKSGGRYNEQFF,NA,TRBJ2-1,TRBD2,TRBV9
TGTGCCTGGAATAAGGGGACTAGCGGGGGGAAAGATACGCAGTATTTT,CAWNKGTSGGKDTQYF,few,TRBJ2-3,TRBD2,TRBV30
TGTGCCAGAGACAGGGGGCACTACAATGAGCAGTTCTTC,CARDRGHYNEQFF,NA,TRBJ2-1,TRBD1,TRBV27